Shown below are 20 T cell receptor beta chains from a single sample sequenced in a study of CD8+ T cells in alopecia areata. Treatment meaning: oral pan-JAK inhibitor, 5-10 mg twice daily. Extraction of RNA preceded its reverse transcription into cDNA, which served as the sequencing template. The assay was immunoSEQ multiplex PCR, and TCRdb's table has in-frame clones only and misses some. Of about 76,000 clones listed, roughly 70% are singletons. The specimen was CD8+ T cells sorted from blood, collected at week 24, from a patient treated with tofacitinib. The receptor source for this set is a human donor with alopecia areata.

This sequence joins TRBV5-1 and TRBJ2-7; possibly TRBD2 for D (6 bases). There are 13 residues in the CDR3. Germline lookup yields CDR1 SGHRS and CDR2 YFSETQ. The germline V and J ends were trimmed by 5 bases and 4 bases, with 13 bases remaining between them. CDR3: CASRGPGDYEQYF. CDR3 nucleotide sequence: TGCGCCAGCAGGGGTCCGGGAGATTACGAGCAGTACTTC. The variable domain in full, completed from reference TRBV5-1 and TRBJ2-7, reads KAGVTQTPRYLIKTRGQQVTLSCSPISGHRSVSWYQQTPGQGLQFLFEYFSETQRNKGNFPGRFSGRQFSNSRSEMNVSTLELGDSALYLCASRGPGDYEQYFGPGTRLTVT.

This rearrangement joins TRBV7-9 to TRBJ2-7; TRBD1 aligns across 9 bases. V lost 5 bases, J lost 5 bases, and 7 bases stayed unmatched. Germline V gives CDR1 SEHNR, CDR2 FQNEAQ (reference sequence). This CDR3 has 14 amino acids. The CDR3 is CASSPRDRVHEQYF. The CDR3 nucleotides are TGTGCCAGCAGCCCCCGGGACAGGGTCCACGAGCAGTACTTC.

The CDR3 DNA reads as TGTGCCAGCAGCTCCAACAGGGGATCTAGCCCAGTGGAACAAGAGACCCAGTACTTC. This translates into CASSSNRGSSPVEQETQYF. The rearrangement links TRBV7-9 to TRBJ2-5; 7 bases align to TRBD1. The ends lost 4 bases at V and 2 bases at J; junction bases unmatched: 19. The CDR3 runs 19 residues. Germline V gene sequence: CDR1 SEHNR, CDR2 FQNEAQ (reference sequence).

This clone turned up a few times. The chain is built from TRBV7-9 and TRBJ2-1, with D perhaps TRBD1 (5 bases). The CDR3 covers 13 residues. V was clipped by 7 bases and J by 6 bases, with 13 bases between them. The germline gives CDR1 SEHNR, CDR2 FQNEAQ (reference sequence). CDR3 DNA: TGTGCCAGCATATTCCAGGGAAGCAATGAGCAGTTCTTC. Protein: CASIFQGSNEQFF.

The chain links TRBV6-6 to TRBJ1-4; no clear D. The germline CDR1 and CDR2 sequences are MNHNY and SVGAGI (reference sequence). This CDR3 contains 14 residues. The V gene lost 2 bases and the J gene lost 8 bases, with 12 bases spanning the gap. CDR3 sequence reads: CASSYAVMGEKLFF. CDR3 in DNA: TGTGCCAGCAGTTACGCGGTTATGGGAGAAAAACTGTTTTTT.

The CDR3 here is CASSLEGNTEAFF. Written as DNA, the CDR3 is TGTGCCAGCAGCTTGGAGGGGAACACTGAAGCTTTCTTT. The chain has TRBV5-4 and TRBJ1-1; D remains unclear. V gave up 0 bases and J gave up 1 base, with 4 bases separating them. CDR3 length equals 13 residues. Per germline, CDR1 SGHNT and CDR2 YYREEE (reference sequence).

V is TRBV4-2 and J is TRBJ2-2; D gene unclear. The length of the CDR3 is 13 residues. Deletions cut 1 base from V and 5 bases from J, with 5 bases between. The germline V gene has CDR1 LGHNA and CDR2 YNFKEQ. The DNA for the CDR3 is TGTGCCAGCAGCCAAGTTGCAACCGGGGAGCTGTTTTTT. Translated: CASSQVATGELFF.

This CDR3 is CASSLGGSSSYEQYF. The CDR3 DNA reads as TGTGCCAGCAGCTTAGGGGGCAGTTCTTCCTACGAGCAGTACTTC. The chain links TRBV7-9 to TRBJ2-7; D possibly corresponds to TRBD1 (5 bases). Germline-derived CDR1 and CDR2 are SEHNR and FQNEAQ (reference sequence). Trimming shortened V by 1 base and J by 1 base, and 11 bases separated the two germline ends. The CDR3 covers 15 residues. Based on the CDR3 plus reference TRBV7-9 and TRBJ2-7, the full variable domain is DTGVSQNPRHKITKRGQNVTFRCDPISEHNRLYWYRQTLGQGPEFLTYFQNEAQLEKSRLLSDRFSAERPKGSFSTLEIQRTEQGDSAMYLCASSLGGSSSYEQYFGPGTRLTVT.

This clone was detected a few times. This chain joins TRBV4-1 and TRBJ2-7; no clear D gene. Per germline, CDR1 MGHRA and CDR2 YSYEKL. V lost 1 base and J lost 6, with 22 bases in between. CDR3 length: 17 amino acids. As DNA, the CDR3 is TGCGCCAGCAGCCAAGCTCTTTCAGGCTCACGAACCCGCGAGCAGTACTTC. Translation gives CASSQALSGSRTREQYF.

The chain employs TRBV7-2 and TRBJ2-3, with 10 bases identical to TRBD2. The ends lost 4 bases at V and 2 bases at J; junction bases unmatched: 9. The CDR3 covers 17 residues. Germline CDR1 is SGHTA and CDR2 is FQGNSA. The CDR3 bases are TGTGCCAGCAGCTCCGTGAGCGGGGGGGCCGTCACAGATACGCAGTATTTT. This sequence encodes CASSSVSGGAVTDTQYF.

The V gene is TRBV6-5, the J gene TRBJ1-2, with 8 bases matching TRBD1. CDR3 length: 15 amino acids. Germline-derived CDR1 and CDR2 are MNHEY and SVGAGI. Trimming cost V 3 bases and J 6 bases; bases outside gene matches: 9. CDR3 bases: TGTGCCAGCAGTTATCGTACGAACAGGGGGAATGGCTACACCTTC. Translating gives CASSYRTNRGNGYTF.

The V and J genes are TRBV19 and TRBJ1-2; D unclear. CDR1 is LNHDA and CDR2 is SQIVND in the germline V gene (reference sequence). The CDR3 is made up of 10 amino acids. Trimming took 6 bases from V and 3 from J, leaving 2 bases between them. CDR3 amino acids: CASRDYGYTF. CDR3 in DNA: TGTGCCAGTAGAGACTATGGCTACACCTTC.

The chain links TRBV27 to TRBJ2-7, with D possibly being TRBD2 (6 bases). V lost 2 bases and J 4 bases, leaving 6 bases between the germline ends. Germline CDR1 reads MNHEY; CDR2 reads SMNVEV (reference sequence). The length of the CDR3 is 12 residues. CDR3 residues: CASSLGGYEQYF. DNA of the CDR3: TGTGCCAGCAGTTTAGGGGGGTACGAGCAGTACTTC.

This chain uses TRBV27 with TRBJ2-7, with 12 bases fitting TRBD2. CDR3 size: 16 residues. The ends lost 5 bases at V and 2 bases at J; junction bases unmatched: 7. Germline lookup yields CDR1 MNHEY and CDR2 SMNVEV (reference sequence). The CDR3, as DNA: TGTGCCAGCAGTACGGGACTAGCGGGCTTTACCTACGAGCAGTACTTC. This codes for CASSTGLAGFTYEQYF.

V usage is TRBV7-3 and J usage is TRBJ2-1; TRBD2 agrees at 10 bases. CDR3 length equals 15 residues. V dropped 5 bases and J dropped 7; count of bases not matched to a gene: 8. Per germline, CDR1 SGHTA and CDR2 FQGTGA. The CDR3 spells CASSLSGGSTNEQFF. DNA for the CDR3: TGTGCCAGCAGCCTTAGCGGGGGGTCGACGAATGAGCAGTTCTTC. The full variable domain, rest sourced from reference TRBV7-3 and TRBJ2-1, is GAGVSQTPSNKVTEKGKYVELRCDPISGHTALYWYRQSLGQGPEFLIYFQGTGAADDSGLPNDRFFAVRPEGSVSTLKIQRTERGDSAVYLCASSLSGGSTNEQFFGPGTRLTVL.

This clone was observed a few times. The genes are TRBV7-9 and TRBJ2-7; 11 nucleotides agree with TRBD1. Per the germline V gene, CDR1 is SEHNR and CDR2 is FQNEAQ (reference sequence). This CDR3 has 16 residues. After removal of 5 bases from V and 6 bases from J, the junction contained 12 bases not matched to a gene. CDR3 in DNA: TGTGCCAGCAGCGCATTTACCGGGACAGGGGGTTTCGAGCAGTACTTC. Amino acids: CASSAFTGTGGFEQYF.

Here the CDR3 reads CASSMYNYGYTF. The DNA of the CDR3 is TGTGCCAGTAGTATGTATAACTATGGCTACACCTTC. This rearrangement joins TRBV19 to TRBJ1-2; D remains unclear. Trimming left V 3 bases short and J 1 base short, with 3 bases between. The CDR3 extends over 12 amino acids. Germline V gives CDR1 LNHDA, CDR2 SQIVND (reference sequence).

In nucleotides, the CDR3 is TGTGCCAGCAGCAGCGGACAGGGAGGAGAGACCCAGTACTTC. Its translation: CASSSGQGGETQYF. The chain joins TRBV7-3 to TRBJ2-5; 8 nucleotides match TRBD1. The V and J ends lost 5 bases and 4 bases, in that order; junction bases with no gene match: 6. Germline values: CDR1 SGHTA, CDR2 FQGTGA. The CDR3 totals 14 residues.

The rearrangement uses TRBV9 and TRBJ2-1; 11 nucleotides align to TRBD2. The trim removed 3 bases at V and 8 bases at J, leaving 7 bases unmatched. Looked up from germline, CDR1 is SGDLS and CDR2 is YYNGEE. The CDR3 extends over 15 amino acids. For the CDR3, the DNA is TGTGCCAGCAGCGGTGGAACTAGCGGGAGCGATGAGCAGTTCTTC. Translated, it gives CASSGGTSGSDEQFF.

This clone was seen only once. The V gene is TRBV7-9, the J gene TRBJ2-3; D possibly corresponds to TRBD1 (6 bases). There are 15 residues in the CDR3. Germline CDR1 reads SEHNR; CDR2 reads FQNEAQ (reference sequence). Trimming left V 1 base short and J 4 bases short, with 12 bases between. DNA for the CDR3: TGTGCCAGCAGCTTAGGGACAGACCGCCCAGATACGCAGTATTTT. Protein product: CASSLGTDRPDTQYF.